One sample yielded the 20 T cell receptor beta chains listed below, sequenced in a study of OX40 agonist ivuxolimab in advanced cancers. Clones were sequenced by immunoSEQ multiplex PCR, and TCRdb holds only the in-frame ones, with some missing. The sample includes several thousand clones, 75% to 90% of them seen just once. The starting material was CD4+ or CD8+ T cells sorted from blood, obtained in a trial of the OX40 agonist ivuxolimab. The receptors here all came from an adult with an advanced solid tumor such as melanoma, head and neck, liver or kidney cancer.

This chain uses TRBV5-1 with TRBJ2-1, with TRBD2 matching 10 bases. The germline V gene encodes CDR1 SGHRS and CDR2 YFSETQ. CDR3 length: 18 amino acids. V gave up 5 bases and J gave up 0 bases; unmatched junction bases: 11. The CDR3 nucleotides read TGCGCCAGCAGGATAACTAGCGGGGAGTCGAGCTCCTACAATGAGCAGTTCTTC. Translated: CASRITSGESSSYNEQFF.

V and J are TRBV18 and TRBJ2-3; 8 bases align to TRBD1. V shed 4 bases, J shed 0 bases, and the junction held 6 bases outside the gene matches. Germline V gene sequence: CDR1 KGHSH, CDR2 LQKENI. This CDR3 has 16 amino acids. The CDR3 DNA is TGTGCCAGCTCACTGGAGGACAGGGCAAGCACAGATACGCAGTATTTT. This sequence encodes CASSLEDRASTDTQYF.

This sequence joins TRBV30 and TRBJ1-2; a possible D gene is TRBD1 (6 bases). The length of the CDR3 is 13 residues. V lost 5 bases to trimming and J lost 6 bases, with 16 bases between them. The germline V gene encodes CDR1 GTSNPN and CDR2 SVGIG (reference sequence). CDR3 sequence: CAWAGAGVDGYTF. CDR3 in DNA: TGTGCCTGGGCAGGGGCTGGAGTTGATGGCTACACCTTC. The full variable domain, with the rest looked up from reference TRBV30 and TRBJ1-2, is SQTIHQWPATLVQPVGSPLSLECTVEGTSNPNLYWYRQAAGRGLQLLFYSVGIGQISSEVPQNLSASRPQDRQFILSSKKLLLSDSGFYLCAWAGAGVDGYTFGSGTRLTVV.

V is TRBV23-1 and J is TRBJ2-3; D unclear. TRBV23-1 is treated as an ORF (open reading frame) with a function not yet certain. The CDR3 sequence is 13 residues long. V was pared by 4 bases and J by 0 bases, with 5 bases between. The CDR3 region is CASSLPSTDTQYF. CDR3 in DNA: TGCGCCAGCAGTCTTCCGAGCACAGATACGCAGTATTTT.

The V call is TRBV7-6, the J call TRBJ2-1; TRBD2 agrees at 7 bases. V shed 0 bases and J 8 bases; nucleotides not matched to a gene: 4. Germline V CDR1 and CDR2: SGHVS, FNYEAQ. There are 14 residues in the CDR3. CDR3 in DNA: TGTGCCAGCAGCTTAGCTCCCCTAGCGGATGAGCAGTTCTTC. This sequence encodes CASSLAPLADEQFF.

The chain couples TRBV18 to TRBJ2-7, with D hard to call. This CDR3 is 14 amino acids long. Germline values: CDR1 KGHSH, CDR2 LQKENI. V gave up 2 bases and J gave up 0 bases, with 8 bases separating them. CDR3 bases: TGTGCCAGCTCACCATACTCAGGCTCCTACGAGCAGTACTTC. Protein sequence: CASSPYSGSYEQYF.

This chain links TRBV5-1 with TRBJ2-2; D remains unclear. The CDR3 extends over 12 amino acids. The V end lost 7 bases, the J end lost 5 bases, and 9 bases lay between the germline ends. Germline V gives CDR1 SGHRS, CDR2 YFSETQ. The CDR3 DNA is TGCGCCAGCTGTGCCCAAACCGGGGAGCTGTTTTTT. This encodes CASCAQTGELFF.

This chain connects TRBV27 to TRBJ2-5; D possibly corresponds to TRBD2 (5 bases). CDR1 and CDR2 from the germline V gene are MNHEY and SMNVEV (reference sequence). V gave up 5 bases and J gave up 6 bases, with 16 bases separating them. The CDR3 is made up of 14 amino acids. The CDR3 reads CASSPFAGLKTQYF. In DNA, the CDR3 is TGTGCCAGCAGTCCCTTCGCGGGTCTGAAGACCCAGTACTTC.

CDR3: CASSLPSSGGSGYEQYF. The CDR3, as DNA: TGTGCCAGCAGTTTACCGAGCTCAGGGGGTTCTGGATACGAGCAGTACTTC. V usage is TRBV28 and J usage is TRBJ2-7, with TRBD1 matching over 7 bases. This CDR3 is built from 17 residues. The germline V gene encodes CDR1 MDHEN and CDR2 SYDVKM. V lost 2 bases, J lost 4 bases, and 14 bases stayed unmatched.

V is TRBV7-3 and J is TRBJ1-1, with 9 bases aligning to TRBD1. Germline trimming cut 0 bases from V and 5 bases from J; bases unmatched to any gene: 4. In germline, CDR1 is SGHTA, CDR2 FQGTGA. This CDR3 spans 15 amino acids. The CDR3 spells CASSLTDRGRTEAFF. CDR3 sequence (DNA): TGTGCCAGCAGCTTAACGGACAGGGGAAGGACTGAAGCTTTCTTT.

The chain is built from TRBV6-1 and TRBJ1-1, with D unresolved. Germline assignment: CDR1 MNHNS and CDR2 SASEGT. The length of the CDR3 is 13 residues. V shed 4 bases and J shed 2 bases, with 8 bases lying between them. The CDR3 loop reads CASSGHENTEAFF. DNA of the CDR3: TGTGCCAGCAGTGGCCACGAAAACACTGAAGCTTTCTTT.

The CDR3 loop reads CASSLASNSPLHF. CDR3 DNA: TGTGCCAGCAGCTTAGCTAGTAATTCACCCCTCCACTTT. The genes are TRBV7-6 and TRBJ1-6; D gene uncertain. From germline, CDR1 is SGHVS and CDR2 FNYEAQ. The CDR3 has 13 residues. V was shortened by 0 bases and J by 6 bases, with 3 bases between the two germline ends.

This chain uses TRBV5-1 with TRBJ2-5; 10 bases map to TRBD2. CDR1 is SGHRS and CDR2 is YFSETQ in the germline V gene. The CDR3 loop spans 16 amino acids. V lost 1 base to trimming and J lost 3 bases; unmatched junction nucleotides: 6. The CDR3 nucleotides are TGCGCCAGCAGCTTGACTAGCGGGGAACATAAAGAGACCCAGTACTTC. It is translated as CASSLTSGEHKETQYF.

The chain joins TRBV28 to TRBJ1-2; TRBD1 matches 7 bases. Germline V gene lookup returns CDR1 MDHEN and CDR2 SYDVKM. The J segment lost 4 bases and the V segment lost 2 bases, leaving 4 bases of the junction unmatched. The CDR3 has 14 amino acids. CDR3 sequence: CASSLTGASYGYTF. CDR3 DNA sequence: TGTGCCAGCAGTTTAACAGGGGCAAGCTATGGCTACACCTTC.

The chain employs TRBV2 and TRBJ2-2, with D unresolved. This CDR3 region has 12 residues. V lost 5 bases and J lost 5, with 6 bases in between. Germline CDR1 is SNHLY and CDR2 is FYNNEI. CDR3 residues: CASSQSTGELFF. The CDR3 DNA follows: TGTGCCAGCAGTCAGTCTACCGGGGAGCTGTTTTTT.

This rearrangement joins TRBV2 to TRBJ1-5; 10 nucleotides agree with TRBD1. Germline V gene data show CDR1 as SNHLY and CDR2 as FYNNEI. The CDR3 totals 16 residues. V shed 6 bases and J 3 bases; nucleotides not matched to a gene: 8. The CDR3 DNA follows: TGTGCCAGCAGATCACTGACAGGGGGCGTCAATCAGCCCCAGCATTTT. Translation gives CASRSLTGGVNQPQHF.

The rearrangement links TRBV6-1 to TRBJ2-7; 10 bases match TRBD1. CDR1 is MNHNS, CDR2 SASEGT, per germline. The length of the CDR3 is 13 residues. CDR3 residues: CASPGTGVDEQYF. The CDR3 region has the DNA TGTGCAAGCCCCGGGACAGGGGTTGACGAGCAGTACTTC.

V usage is TRBV6-1 and J usage is TRBJ2-7; D is uncertain. The V end was cut by 0 bases, the J end by 0 bases, with 3 bases between. Per the germline V gene, CDR1 is MNHNS and CDR2 is SASEGT. The CDR3 has 13 residues. The DNA for the CDR3 is TGTGCCAGCAGTGAAGCTAGCTCCTACGAGCAGTACTTC. Its translation: CASSEASSYEQYF.

The chain employs TRBV7-9 and TRBJ2-1; tentatively, D is TRBD2 (7 bases). V dropped 4 bases and J dropped 4 bases, with 17 bases sitting between them. The CDR3 runs to 16 residues. Germline CDR1 reads SEHNR; CDR2 reads FQNEAQ (reference sequence). The CDR3 sequence is CASSSSSAGAYNEQFF. The CDR3 DNA follows: TGTGCCAGCAGCTCCTCTTCTGCGGGGGCGTACAATGAGCAGTTCTTC.

This clone counts as large. The chain uses TRBV29-1 and TRBJ1-2; no reliable D call. Germline assignment: CDR1 SQVTM and CDR2 ANQGSEA. This CDR3 has 9 amino acids. V was cut by 4 bases and J by 6 bases, with 3 bases left in between. The CDR3 spells CSVGDGYTF. CDR3 in DNA: TGCAGCGTTGGGGATGGCTACACCTTC.